The 26 T cell receptor beta chains below come from one sample, sequenced in a study of cytomegalovirus exposure and HLA in healthy donors (dated by TCRdb to the late 2010s). The receptor library was made with the immunoSEQ multiplex PCR assay. The multiplex PCR relied on a mix of 60 forward primers for TCR Vbeta segments and 13 reverse primers for TCR Jbeta segments. TCRdb holds this immuneACCESS table with in-frame rearrangements only. Some clones are missing; in checked studies, unresolved V genes explain under half, and the rest has no known cause. The sample table lists approximately 150,000 clones, approximately 79% of them with a count of one. Of the sample, roughly 2% falls within the top ten clones. The sequenced sample was PBMCs. These receptor sequences come from a man aged 35 to 55 in good health and CMV-seronegative.

This chain uses TRBV5-4 with TRBJ2-5, with 9 bases aligning to TRBD1. Trimming cost V 0 bases and J 5 bases; bases outside gene matches: 5. The CDR3 consists of 15 residues. CDR1 SGHNT and CDR2 YYREEE come from the germline V gene (reference sequence). This CDR3 reads CASSLVGQGEETQYF. The CDR3 nucleotides read TGTGCCAGCAGCTTGGTGGGACAGGGAGAGGAGACCCAGTACTTC.

The chain recombines TRBV30 with TRBJ2-7; D not certain. Trimming cost V 1 base and J 2 bases, with 6 bases left between them. The length of the CDR3 is 12 residues. Germline V gene lookup returns CDR1 GTSNPN and CDR2 SVGIG (reference sequence). The CDR3 region is CAWSETAYEQYF. CDR3 coding DNA: TGTGCCTGGAGTGAGACTGCCTACGAGCAGTACTTC.

The chain is built from TRBV30 and TRBJ1-3; D might be TRBD1 (5 bases). V lost 5 bases, J lost 0 bases, and 11 bases lay in between. Germline V gene sequence: CDR1 GTSNPN, CDR2 SVGIG (reference sequence). The CDR3 runs to 14 residues. The CDR3 coding sequence is TGTGCCTGGCAGGGCCTTTCCTCTGGAAACACCATATATTTT. Residues: CAWQGLSSGNTIYF.

This CDR3 reads CASSSLAGVDTQYF. In nucleotides, the CDR3 is TGTGCCAGCAGCTCCCTAGCGGGAGTGGATACGCAGTATTTT. V usage is TRBV13 and J usage is TRBJ2-3; 10 positions match TRBD2. The CDR3 is 14 residues long. Germline V gene lookup returns CDR1 PRHDT and CDR2 FYEKMQ (reference sequence). The J segment lost 6 bases and the V segment lost 4 bases, leaving 4 bases of the junction unmatched.

The gene calls are TRBV9 and TRBJ2-2, with 9 bases fitting TRBD2. Germline V CDR1 and CDR2: SGDLS, YYNGEE. V lost 0 bases to trimming and J lost 6 bases; unmatched junction nucleotides: 3. There are 15 residues in the CDR3. CDR3 coding DNA: TGTGCCAGCAGCGTAGTCACTAGCGGGTCCGGGGAGCTGTTTTTT. Residues: CASSVVTSGSGELFF.

The chain joins TRBV2 to TRBJ2-7; 10 nucleotides match TRBD1. CDR3 size: 17 residues. V shed 4 bases and J 5 bases; nucleotides not matched to a gene: 14. From germline, CDR1 is SNHLY and CDR2 FYNNEI. The CDR3 loop reads CASSGSEMGQGRDEQYF. CDR3 nucleotides: TGTGCCAGCAGTGGATCGGAGATGGGACAGGGGAGGGACGAGCAGTACTTC. Full variable domain (rest looked up from reference TRBV2 and TRBJ2-7): EPEVTQTPSHQVTQMGQEVILRCVPISNHLYFYWYRQILGQKVEFLVSFYNNEISEKSEIFDDQFSVERPDGSNFTLKIRSTKLEDSAMYFCASSGSEMGQGRDEQYFGPGTRLTVT.

The CDR3 protein is CASSPRGQGFNEQYF. The CDR3 DNA sequence: TGTGCCAGCAGCCCCAGGGGACAGGGGTTTAACGAGCAGTACTTC. V is TRBV4-2 and J is TRBJ2-7; 10 bases are a match to TRBD1. Trimming at V came to 4 bases and at J to 5 bases, leaving 8 bases not matched to a gene. Germline V lookup: CDR1 LGHNA, CDR2 YNFKEQ. The CDR3 has 15 residues.

As to this clone: Germline is not matched at one junction end, which may reflect a read error. The rearrangement joins TRBV7-7 to TRBJ1-1; no firm D call. The CDR3 sequence is 13 residues long. CDR1 and CDR2 (germline): SSHAT, FNYEAQ (reference sequence). CDR3 in amino acids: CASSLARETEAFF. For the CDR3, the DNA is TGTGCTAGCAGCTTAGCTCGGGAGACTGAAGCTTTCTTT.

V gene TRBV28 combines with J gene TRBJ1-3; tentative D call: TRBD1 (5 bases). Trimming pared 2 bases from V and 5 bases from J, leaving 10 bases between. The CDR3 has 14 amino acids. Per germline, CDR1 MDHEN and CDR2 SYDVKM. The CDR3 coding sequence is TGTGCCAGCAGTTTAAGGCAGGGCCGAAACACCATATATTTT. The encoded protein is CASSLRQGRNTIYF.

In its sample, this clone was seen once. One end of the junction fails to match germline, which may point to a read error. The chain carries TRBV5-6 and TRBJ2-7; no firm D call. The CDR3 length is 11 residues. Germline values: CDR1 SGHDT, CDR2 YYEEEE. Here the CDR3 reads CASSSFYGQYF. As DNA, the CDR3 is TGTGCCAGCAGCTCTTTCTACGGGCAGTACTTC. Looking up the rest from reference TRBV5-6 and TRBJ2-7 gives the full variable domain: DAGVTQSPTHLIKTRGQQVTLRCSPKSGHDTVSWYQQALGQGPQFIFQYYEEEERQRGNFPDRFSGHQFPNYSSELNVNALLLGDSALYLCASSSFYGQYFGPGTRLTVT.

The rearrangement uses TRBV30 and TRBJ2-1; TRBD2 agrees at 9 bases. Trimming at V came to 3 bases and at J to 10 bases, leaving 13 bases not matched to a gene. Per the germline V gene, CDR1 is GTSNPN and CDR2 is SVGIG (reference sequence). CDR3 length equals 15 residues. CDR3 nucleotide sequence: TGTGCCTGGAGCCTTTTAGCGGGAGCAGGCGGGGAGCAGTTCTTC. As protein: CAWSLLAGAGGEQFF.

The V gene is TRBV5-4, the J gene TRBJ2-3, with TRBD2 matching 7 bases. The V gene's germline CDR1 is SGHNT and CDR2 YYREEE (reference sequence). The CDR3 contains 17 residues. V shed 6 bases, J shed 0 bases, and the junction held 13 bases outside the gene matches. The CDR3 sequence: CASTPPTAGTSTDTQYF. The DNA of the CDR3 is TGTGCCAGCACCCCCCCGACAGCGGGAACTAGCACAGATACGCAGTATTTT.

The chain links TRBV6-6 to TRBJ1-4; no firm D call. CDR1 MNHNY and CDR2 SVGAGI come from the germline V gene (reference sequence). CDR3 length equals 14 residues. Trimming took off 5 bases at V and 5 bases at J, with 12 bases between the two ends. The CDR3 coding sequence is TGTGCCAGCAGTCCCAGAGGAGGGAATGAAAAACTGTTTTTT. It yields the protein CASSPRGGNEKLFF.

This chain joins TRBV11-2 and TRBJ1-3; D is uncertain. The CDR3 length is 13 residues. CDR1 is SGHAT, CDR2 FQNNGV, per germline. V dropped 8 bases and J dropped 3 bases, with 11 bases sitting between them. The DNA for the CDR3 is TGTGCCAGCGCAAAGGGAGTTGGAAACACCATATATTTT. Protein product: CASAKGVGNTIYF.

The chain is built from TRBV6-5 and TRBJ2-7, with D unclear. This CDR3 is 13 amino acids long. Germline lookup yields CDR1 MNHEY and CDR2 SVGAGI. The V end was cut by 6 bases, the J end by 4 bases, with 13 bases between. Written as DNA, the CDR3 is TGTGCCAGCAGCCGCTTGACTGATTACGAGCAGTACTTC. Protein: CASSRLTDYEQYF.

The chain combines TRBV6-4 with TRBJ1-1; D is undetermined. The CDR3 loop spans 12 amino acids. V dropped 2 bases and J dropped 6 bases, with 7 bases sitting between them. Germline CDR1 reads MRHNA; CDR2 reads SNTAGT. The DNA of the CDR3 is TGTGCCAGCAGTGACAGCGGCGCTGAAGCTTTCTTT. This encodes CASSDSGAEAFF.

The J gene is TRBJ1-2, the V gene TRBV2; possibly TRBD1 for D (5 bases). The CDR3 covers 12 residues. In germline, CDR1 is SNHLY, CDR2 FYNNEI. Deletions cut 5 bases from V and 7 bases from J, with 11 bases between. CDR3 in DNA: TGTGCCAGCAGTCAACAGGTTTCTGGCTACACCTTC. Its translation: CASSQQVSGYTF. The variable domain in full, with the rest retrieved from reference TRBV2 and TRBJ1-2, is EPEVTQTPSHQVTQMGQEVILRCVPISNHLYFYWYRQILGQKVEFLVSFYNNEISEKSEIFDDQFSVERPDGSNFTLKIRSTKLEDSAMYFCASSQQVSGYTFGSGTRLTVV.

The J gene is TRBJ2-5, the V gene TRBV7-2; perhaps TRBD1 as D (5 bases). Germline lookup yields CDR1 SGHTA and CDR2 FQGNSA. Trimming took 4 bases from V and 4 from J, leaving 13 bases between them. The CDR3 is 14 amino acids. The CDR3 reads CASSYGGRVETQYF. CDR3 coding DNA: TGTGCCAGCAGCTACGGTGGCAGGGTAGAGACCCAGTACTTC.

The chain combines TRBV11-1 with TRBJ2-5, with D perhaps matching TRBD2 (6 bases). V lost 4 bases and J lost 7, with 22 bases in between. The CDR3 loop spans 16 amino acids. Germline CDR1 reads SGHAT; CDR2 reads FQDESV (reference sequence). CDR3 loop: CASSSVRGTVIGTQYF. DNA of the CDR3: TGTGCCAGCAGCTCAGTCCGGGGGACGGTCATTGGGACCCAGTACTTC.

This sequence joins TRBV27 and TRBJ2-3; TRBD2 might be the D (6 bases). Germline CDR1 is MNHEY and CDR2 is SMNVEV (reference sequence). CDR3 size: 16 residues. V was shortened by 8 bases and J by 1 base, with 19 bases between the two germline ends. CDR3 residues: CASRSGLGRGTDTQYF. In DNA form, the CDR3 reads TGTGCCAGCCGCTCGGGGCTCGGGAGAGGCACAGATACGCAGTATTTT.

The CDR3 DNA reads TGTGCCAGCAGTGGAAATTACGAGCAGTACTTC. This codes for CASSGNYEQYF. The chain has TRBV2 and TRBJ2-5; D not resolved. TRBJ2-7 matches the DNA end more closely, so the J call is doubtful. This CDR3 region has 11 residues. Germline values: CDR1 SNHLY, CDR2 FYNNEI.

This clone was detected a few times. The V call is TRBV28, the J call TRBJ2-7; 8 nucleotides match TRBD2. Germline CDR1 is MDHEN and CDR2 is SYDVKM. Trimming removed 6 bases from V and 4 bases from J; junction bases left unmatched: 8. CDR3 length: 14 amino acids. The CDR3 nucleotides read TGTGCCAGCAGACCCGGGACTAGGCGATACGAGCAGTACTTC. Translated, it gives CASRPGTRRYEQYF.

V is TRBV4-2 and J is TRBJ2-5; a weak D match, TRBD2 (5 bases). The CDR3 is 13 residues long. CDR1 and CDR2 from the germline V gene are LGHNA and YNFKEQ. The ends were cut back, 0 bases at V and 11 bases at J, with 13 bases in the middle. CDR3 sequence (DNA): TGTGCCAGCAGCCAAGATCTCCGAAGGGAGCAGTACTTC. Its translation is CASSQDLRREQYF.

There are a few counts of this clone. The chain has TRBV5-1 and TRBJ2-3, with a tentative D call TRBD1 (5 bases). The CDR3 loop spans 16 amino acids. The V gene lost 0 bases and the J gene lost 2 bases, with 13 bases spanning the gap. Germline V CDR1 and CDR2: SGHRS, YFSETQ. Here the CDR3 reads CASSLEGFPHTDTQYF. Here the CDR3 DNA reads TGCGCCAGCAGCTTGGAGGGGTTTCCCCACACAGATACGCAGTATTTT.

This clone was picked up a small number of times. The chain carries TRBV27 and TRBJ1-5; possibly TRBD1 for D (6 bases). The germline gives CDR1 MNHEY, CDR2 SMNVEV (reference sequence). The CDR3 sequence is 13 residues long. The germline V and J ends were trimmed by 2 bases and 5 bases, with 7 bases remaining between them. CDR3 loop: CASSLRQDQPQHF. The CDR3 nucleotides are TGTGCCAGCAGTTTACGACAGGATCAGCCCCAGCATTTT.

The chain uses TRBV7-2 and TRBJ2-7; D is ambiguous. From germline, CDR1 is SGHTA and CDR2 FQGNSA. This CDR3 has 16 residues. V was shortened by 1 base and J by 2 bases, with 15 bases between the two germline ends. The CDR3, as DNA: TGTGCCAGCAGCTTAGGGCCGACCACAGCAACCTACGAGCAGTACTTC. Encoded protein: CASSLGPTTATYEQYF.